These 29 T cell receptor beta chains were sequenced from one sample in a study of human T cells and chemical hapten exposure. TCRdb passed the RACE reads through MiXCR, listing each CDR3 protein once. Of tens of thousands of distinct CDR3 sequences listed, about 8.9% are singletons. Sample time point: pre-sensitization, week 0. Stated treatment: therapeutic diphenylcyclopropenone sensitization with weekly scalp DPC. The specimen comprised whole blood, sampled in connection with sensitization to the hapten diphenylcyclopropenone (DPC). These receptors were taken from a woman aged 40 to 50 with alopecia areata. Some clones in this sample may be carry-over from other donors' samples.

The chain carries TRBV19 and TRBJ2-5, with 9 bases fitting TRBD1. The CDR3 totals 17 residues. In germline, CDR1 is LNHDA, CDR2 SQIVND (reference sequence). The trim removed 5 bases at V and 0 bases at J, leaving 10 bases unmatched. In DNA form, the CDR3 reads TGTGCCAGTAGTCGGACCGGGACAGGGAATTACCAAGAGACCCAGTACTTC. Residues: CASSRTGTGNYQETQYF. Together with reference TRBV19 and TRBJ2-5, the CDR3 gives the full variable domain: DGGITQSPKYLFRKEGQNVTLSCEQNLNHDAMYWYRQDPGQGLRLIYYSQIVNDFQKGDIAEGYSVSREKKESFPLTVTSAQKNPTAFYLCASSRTGTGNYQETQYFGPGTRLLVL.

This clonotype has at least ten counts. The chain joins TRBV19 to TRBJ1-4, with D maybe TRBD1 (5 bases). V dropped 7 bases and J dropped 7 bases, with 10 bases sitting between them. CDR1 is LNHDA, CDR2 SQIVND, per germline (reference sequence). The CDR3 has 12 residues. Written as DNA, the CDR3 is TGTGCCAGTAATCAGGGAAGTGAAAAACTGTTTTTT. Its translation: CASNQGSEKLFF.

This clonotype was seen at least ten times. This chain uses TRBV5-1 with TRBJ2-2; tentative D call: TRBD1 (6 bases). CDR3 length: 15 amino acids. Germline CDR1 reads SGHRS; CDR2 reads YFSETQ. The ends were cut back, 2 bases at V and 7 bases at J, with 15 bases in the middle. In DNA, the CDR3 is TGCGCCAGCAGCTTAATGGACAGTCGGTTCGGGGAGCTGTTTTTT. Translation gives CASSLMDSRFGELFF.

This clonotype was detected only a few times. The chain recombines TRBV20-1 with TRBJ2-3; D gene unclear. Germline CDR1 is DFQATT and CDR2 is SNEGSKA (reference sequence). The ends were cut back, 3 bases at V and 2 bases at J, with 12 bases in the middle. The CDR3 runs 14 residues. CDR3 DNA: TGCAGTGCTAGCGGGTTCAGGAACACAGATACGCAGTATTTT. Encoded protein: CSASGFRNTDTQYF.

The genes are TRBV25-1 and TRBJ2-7; D may be TRBD2 (5 bases). CDR1 MGHDK and CDR2 SYGVNS come from the germline V gene. CDR3 size: 13 residues. V was clipped by 8 bases and J by 5 bases, with 16 bases between them. As DNA, the CDR3 is TGTGCCAGCTCCCCTCGGGGTGCACACGAGCAGTACTTC. Amino acids: CASSPRGAHEQYF.

This clonotype has only a few counts. The chain couples TRBV4-2 to TRBJ2-7; 14 nucleotides align to TRBD2. This CDR3 is built from 16 residues. J was trimmed by 4 bases and V by 2 bases; bases with no gene match: 4. Germline assignment: CDR1 LGHNA and CDR2 YNFKEQ. CDR3 bases: TGTGCCAGCAGCCAACCCGGGACTAGCGGGGGTTACGAGCAGTACTTC. Its protein is CASSQPGTSGGYEQYF.

In its sample, this clonotype was seen a few times. The chain uses TRBV18 and TRBJ1-1; no clear D gene. Trimming removed 3 bases at V and 0 bases at J, with 8 bases between. This CDR3 spans 14 amino acids. CDR1 is KGHSH, CDR2 LQKENI, per germline. The CDR3 region has the DNA TGTGCCAGCTCACCTATCGGATTGAACACTGAAGCTTTCTTT. The encoded protein is CASSPIGLNTEAFF.

This chain joins TRBV6-2 or TRBV6-3 and TRBJ2-7, with a tentative D call TRBD1 (5 bases). Trimming cost V 4 bases and J 1 base, with 17 bases left between them. The length of the CDR3 is 16 residues. Germline V gene lookup returns CDR1 MNHEY and CDR2 SVGEGT. As DNA, the CDR3 is TGTGCCAGCAGTTCCCTGGACATCGGATTTTCCTACGAGCAGTACTTC. Amino acid sequence: CASSSLDIGFSYEQYF.

A few counts support this clonotype. This chain joins TRBV12-3 or TRBV12-4 and TRBJ1-2; 7 nucleotides align to TRBD1. Trimming removed 5 bases from V and 4 bases from J; junction bases left unmatched: 4. There are 13 residues in the CDR3. The CDR3 reads CASSPDRAYGYTF. The CDR3 nucleotides read TGTGCCAGCAGTCCCGACAGGGCCTATGGCTACACCTTC.

This clonotype was seen at least ten times. V is TRBV7-3 and J is TRBJ2-5; D not resolved. Germline-derived CDR1 and CDR2 are SGHTA and FQGTGA. CDR3 size: 14 residues. V was shortened by 2 bases and J by 4 bases, with 11 bases between the two germline ends. The CDR3 protein is CASSLDGPGETQYF. The CDR3 DNA reads as TGTGCCAGCAGCTTAGATGGACCGGGAGAGACCCAGTACTTC.

The chain is built from TRBV7-9 and TRBJ1-1, with a possible D match to TRBD1 (5 bases). Deletions cut 2 bases from V and 4 bases from J, with 11 bases between. The germline V gene encodes CDR1 SEHNR and CDR2 FQNEAQ (reference sequence). This CDR3 contains 14 residues. CDR3 sequence (DNA): TGTGCCAGCAGCTTATGGAGTGGGGCCACTGAAGCTTTCTTT. Translating it yields CASSLWSGATEAFF.

This clonotype was detected ten times or more. The rearrangement links TRBV25-1 to TRBJ2-7; D is unclear. The CDR3 runs 14 residues. Germline V gives CDR1 MGHDK, CDR2 SYGVNS. Trimming cost V 1 base and J 3 bases, with 10 bases left between them. The CDR3 sequence is CASSESWDFYEQYF. Here the CDR3 DNA reads TGTGCCAGCAGTGAATCCTGGGATTTCTACGAGCAGTACTTC.

This clonotype was picked up a small number of times. The V call is TRBV2, the J call TRBJ2-7; a possible D gene is TRBD2 (6 bases). V lost 5 bases to trimming and J lost 6 bases, with 17 bases between them. The CDR3 has 14 amino acids. The V gene's germline CDR1 is SNHLY and CDR2 FYNNEI. The CDR3 DNA reads as TGTGCCAGCAGTAACTTTGGAGGGCTGGGCGAGCAGTACTTC. Translation gives CASSNFGGLGEQYF.

The V call is TRBV6-5, the J call TRBJ1-2; TRBD1 aligns across 9 bases. Germline V gene data show CDR1 as MNHEY and CDR2 as SVGAGI. V lost 5 bases, J lost 3 bases, and 4 bases stayed unmatched. The CDR3 length is 14 residues. The CDR3 region has the DNA TGTGCCAGCAGTCGGACAGGGGAATACTATGGCTACACCTTC. Residues: CASSRTGEYYGYTF.

The chain is built from TRBV20-1 and TRBJ1-1; D is possibly TRBD1 (5 bases). CDR1 is DFQATT and CDR2 is SNEGSKA in the germline V gene (reference sequence). V gave up 5 bases and J gave up 1 base, with 14 bases separating them. CDR3 length equals 14 residues. The DNA for the CDR3 is TGCAGTGCTGACTCCGGGGCTTCGAACACTGAAGCTTTCTTT. Residues: CSADSGASNTEAFF.

This clonotype was detected ten times or more. The rearrangement joins TRBV6-2 or TRBV6-3 to TRBJ2-2; D gene uncertain. With 4 bases removed from V and 4 bases from J, the gap between germline ends came to 10 bases. In germline, CDR1 is MNHEY, CDR2 SVGEGT. This CDR3 spans 14 amino acids. The CDR3 region is CASSFLESTGELFF. The CDR3 nucleotides read TGTGCCAGCAGTTTCCTAGAATCCACCGGGGAGCTGTTTTTT.

This clonotype was detected ten times or more. The genes are TRBV12-3 or TRBV12-4 and TRBJ1-6; D is perhaps TRBD1 (5 bases). Trimming stripped 5 bases from V and 10 bases from J, with 15 bases between. This CDR3 contains 14 residues. CDR3 residues: CASSAGVGDSPLHF. CDR3 nucleotides: TGTGCCAGCAGTGCGGGAGTAGGGGACTCACCCCTCCACTTT.

At least ten counts were recorded for this clonotype. The chain recombines TRBV7-2 with TRBJ2-7; D ambiguous. The CDR3 loop spans 15 amino acids. V lost 1 base and J 6 bases, leaving 16 bases between the germline ends. CDR1 SGHTA and CDR2 FQGNSA come from the germline V gene. CDR3 in amino acids: CASSLGSFGVLEQYF. DNA for the CDR3: TGTGCCAGCAGCTTAGGTAGTTTTGGAGTCCTCGAGCAGTACTTC.

This clonotype was recorded many times. V gene TRBV12-3 or TRBV12-4 combines with J gene TRBJ1-5; no firm D call. Trimming pared 5 bases from V and 6 bases from J, leaving 20 bases between. CDR3 length: 16 residues. This chain's CDR3 is CASSASAAGHTQPQHF. The CDR3 DNA reads as TGTGCCAGCAGTGCCTCGGCCGCAGGTCACACTCAGCCCCAGCATTTT.

This clonotype came up many times. The V call is TRBV30, the J call TRBJ1-1, with no clear D. Per germline, CDR1 GTSNPN and CDR2 SVGIG (reference sequence). V was shortened by 5 bases and J by 0 bases, with 13 bases between the two germline ends. This CDR3 has 14 residues. The CDR3 DNA follows: TGTGCCTGGGGTAGGCAGTTCATGAACACTGAAGCTTTCTTT. This gives the protein CAWGRQFMNTEAFF.

This clonotype was counted only a few times. The DNA of the CDR3 is TGTGCCAGCTCACCACCGACGGTCGCCGGGGAGCTGTTTTTT. Translated, it gives CASSPPTVAGELFF. The rearrangement joins TRBV18 to TRBJ2-2; unclear D gene. The CDR3 length is 14 residues. With 0 bases removed from V and 6 bases from J, the gap between germline ends came to 8 bases. Germline CDR1 KGHSH, CDR2 LQKENI.

The sample holds a few counts of this clonotype. The chain combines TRBV27 with TRBJ2-3; 10 nucleotides match TRBD1. V dropped 5 bases and J dropped 1; count of bases not matched to a gene: 6. In germline, CDR1 is MNHEY, CDR2 SMNVEV (reference sequence). The CDR3 length is 16 residues. The chain's CDR3 is CASSPWGTGGTDTQYF. CDR3 in DNA: TGTGCCAGCAGTCCTTGGGGGACAGGGGGCACAGATACGCAGTATTTT.

This clonotype showed up many times. This chain links TRBV7-9 with TRBJ1-4, with TRBD1 matching over 7 bases. V dropped 5 bases and J dropped 8; count of bases not matched to a gene: 8. Germline lookup yields CDR1 SEHNR and CDR2 FQNEAQ (reference sequence). This CDR3 has 14 amino acids. CDR3 in amino acids: CASSLRDRDEKLFF. The CDR3 nucleotides read TGTGCCAGCAGCCTTCGTGACAGGGACGAAAAACTGTTTTTT.

At least ten counts were recorded for this clonotype. DNA for the CDR3: TGTGCCACCCGCCGGGGACTAGGGGCTGGGGAGACCCAGTACTTC. Its protein is CATRRGLGAGETQYF. The V gene is TRBV6-5, the J gene TRBJ2-5; TRBD2 agrees at 8 bases. The CDR3 length is 15 residues. Per germline, CDR1 MNHEY and CDR2 SVGAGI. The ends lost 10 bases at V and 5 bases at J; junction bases unmatched: 15.

This clonotype was detected many times. The V and J genes are TRBV5-1 and TRBJ1-4, with 8 bases matching TRBD1. CDR1 and CDR2 (germline): SGHRS, YFSETQ. Trimming removed 4 bases from V and 7 bases from J; junction bases left unmatched: 15. This CDR3 contains 17 residues. This CDR3 reads CASSPNLGQGIGEKLFF. The DNA for the CDR3 is TGCGCCAGCAGCCCAAACCTCGGACAGGGCATTGGTGAAAAACTGTTTTTT.

This clonotype was seen at least ten times. The J gene is TRBJ2-1, the V gene TRBV9; D is possibly TRBD2 (6 bases). Germline CDR1 reads SGDLS; CDR2 reads YYNGEE. Trimming stripped 0 bases from V and 0 bases from J, with 10 bases between. This CDR3 has 16 residues. The CDR3 region is CASSVVGGSSYNEQFF. The CDR3 DNA is TGTGCCAGCAGCGTAGTGGGGGGTAGCTCCTACAATGAGCAGTTCTTC.

This clonotype was counted between two and nine times. The chain joins TRBV6-1 to TRBJ1-2; the D gene is possibly TRBD1 (5 bases). Trimming pared 7 bases from V and 4 bases from J, leaving 13 bases between. This CDR3 has 13 amino acids. Germline V gene lookup returns CDR1 MNHNS and CDR2 SASEGT. The CDR3 reads CASNPDRLYGYTF. In nucleotides, the CDR3 is TGTGCCAGCAACCCCGACAGACTCTATGGCTACACCTTC.

The V and J genes are TRBV2 and TRBJ2-5, with 8 bases aligning to TRBD1. The trim removed 6 bases at V and 5 bases at J, leaving 11 bases unmatched. Germline V gene lookup returns CDR1 SNHLY and CDR2 FYNNEI. CDR3 size: 15 residues. CDR3 protein: CASSLGTGLRETQYF. DNA of the CDR3: TGTGCCAGCAGCCTCGGGACAGGTCTCAGGGAGACCCAGTACTTC.

The V call is TRBV5-4, the J call TRBJ2-3; D tentatively fits TRBD1 or TRBD2 (5 bases each). Germline CDR1 is SGHNT and CDR2 is YYREEE (reference sequence). This CDR3 has 14 amino acids. V lost 1 base, J lost 7 bases, and 13 bases lay in between. The CDR3 DNA reads as TGTGCCAGCAGCTTGCGGGACGGGGTAAATACGCAGTATTTT. Amino acid sequence: CASSLRDGVNTQYF.